These 28 T cell receptor beta chains share one sample of origin, sequenced in a study of tumor-infiltrating lymphocytes in primary liver carcinoma (dated by TCRdb to the late 2010s). Without any cell sorting, total RNA and DNA were co-extracted from about 20-30 mg of bulk tissue using the AllPrep DNA/RNA mini kit. TCRdb records Illumina HiSeq 2500 as the sequencer. Starting from approximately 500 ng total RNA, TCRbeta-specific cDNA was produced by reverse transcription with a constant-region primer and ProtoScript II reverse transcriptase. Construction of the TCRbeta libraries relied on three nested rounds of multiplex PCR, following a slightly modified ARM-PCR procedure. The first two PCR rounds used multiplex TRBV1-TRBV30 forward primers with a Cbeta reverse primer, each for about 10 cycles. TCRdb trimmed public reads at Q25 via fastp, called clones via MiXCR and kept in-frame beta chains. Each CDR3 protein gets just one entry, which takes the most common genes and DNA from the rows behind it. The sample includes 85,000 to 100,000 distinct CDR3 sequences, with about 70% observed a single time. Around 25% of the sample comes from the top ten.

The sample consisted of tumor-adjacent normal liver tissue. These TCRs come from a man between 40 and 49 years old with primary liver carcinoma and hepatitis B virus infection.

As for this clonotype: An end of the junction does not agree with germline; a read error may underlie this. This chain links TRBV11-2 with TRBJ2-1, with 9 bases identical to TRBD2. The length of the CDR3 is 14 residues. Germline lookup yields CDR1 SGHAT and CDR2 FQNNGV. The CDR3 DNA is TGTGCTAGCAGTAAGCGGGAGGACGACAATGAGCAGTTCTTC. It yields the protein CASSKREDDNEQFF.

Ten or more counts support this clonotype. CDR3 sequence (DNA): TGCAGCGTTGGGACTAGCGCTTACCAAGAGACCCAGTACTTC. Its translation is CSVGTSAYQETQYF. The chain combines TRBV29-1 with TRBJ2-5; 9 positions agree with TRBD2. The CDR3 consists of 14 residues. Trimming took 4 bases from V and 0 from J; bases not matched to a gene: 3. The germline V gene encodes CDR1 SQVTM and CDR2 ANQGSEA.

This clonotype was detected many times. The rearrangement joins TRBV5-1 to TRBJ1-1, with TRBD1 matching over 11 bases. CDR1 SGHRS and CDR2 YFSETQ come from the germline V gene. This CDR3 is built from 15 residues. V dropped 1 base and J dropped 4; count of bases not matched to a gene: 3. The CDR3 here is CASSLSGTGGTEAFF. CDR3 coding DNA: TGCGCCAGCAGCTTGTCCGGGACAGGGGGCACTGAAGCTTTCTTT.

Remarks on this clonotype: The CDR3 end shows no conserved phenylalanine or tryptophan, and so a read error is likely. CDR3 amino acids: CAIGDWGKLFI. CDR3 bases: TGTGCCATCGGCGACTGGGGAAAACTGTTTATT. The chain links TRBV6-5 to TRBJ1-4; D is uncertain. Germline lookup yields CDR1 MNHEY and CDR2 SVGAGI. Trimming stripped 10 bases from V and 10 bases from J, with 13 bases between. The CDR3 totals 11 residues.

Turning to this clonotype: This may stem from a read error, because a much larger clone lies one nucleotide away. V is TRBV12-3 or TRBV12-4 and J is TRBJ2-1; 9 nucleotides line up with TRBD1. The CDR3 loop spans 15 amino acids. V lost 6 bases and J lost 7; bases outside the gene matches: 10. This CDR3 is CASRLRQGGGNEQFF. The CDR3 region has the DNA TGTGCCAGCAGATTACGACAGGGGGGGGGGAATGAGCAGTTCTTC.

A note on this clonotype: Since the CDR3 does not end with the conserved phenylalanine or tryptophan, this likely comes from a read error. This chain joins TRBV11-2 and TRBJ2-1, with D possibly being TRBD1 or TRBD2 (6 bases each). CDR1 is SGHAT and CDR2 is FQNNGV in the germline V gene. This CDR3 comprises 16 residues. The CDR3 here is CVSSSPGRGPYNEQFL. DNA for the CDR3: TGTGTCAGCAGCTCGCCCGGTCGGGGGCCCTACAATGAGCAGTTCTTA.

With respect to this clonotype: The CDR3 does not end in the conserved phenylalanine or tryptophan, so this is likely a read error. The chain employs TRBV11-2 and TRBJ2-7; no firm D call. The V gene lost 5 bases and the J gene lost 1 base, with 15 bases spanning the gap. The V gene's germline CDR1 is SGHAT and CDR2 FQNNGV. The CDR3 has 15 residues. CDR3 nucleotide sequence: TGTGCCAGCAGCAAGGCCCAAGGTAAGTCCTACGAGCAGTACCTC. Its translation: CASSKAQGKSYEQYL.

This clonotype was observed at least ten times. The gene calls are TRBV12-3 or TRBV12-4 and TRBJ2-3, with a possible D match to TRBD2 (7 bases). The CDR3 totals 16 residues. Trimming shortened V by 6 bases and J by 4 bases, and 20 bases separated the two germline ends. In nucleotides, the CDR3 is TGTGCCAGCAGAGCAGAGGGACGGGGGGCGGCAGATACGCAGTATTTT. Its protein is CASRAEGRGAADTQYF.

Ten or more counts support this clonotype. The V and J genes are TRBV4-1 and TRBJ1-1; 7 nucleotides agree with TRBD1. The CDR3 length is 13 residues. V trimming: 5 bases; J trimming: 4 bases; junction bases outside the gene matches: 4. From germline, CDR1 is MGHRA and CDR2 YSYEKL. CDR3: CASSYDRATEAFF. The CDR3 region has the DNA TGCGCCAGCAGCTATGACAGGGCCACTGAAGCTTTCTTT.

Notes on this clonotype: In this CDR3 the conserved last residue, phenylalanine or tryptophan, is missing, so a read error is likely. The chain uses TRBV5-5 and TRBJ2-3; D tentatively fits TRBD1 or TRBD2 (6 bases each). The V gene lost 4 bases and the J gene lost 2 bases, with 20 bases spanning the gap. There are 17 residues in the CDR3. Germline CDR1 SGHKS, CDR2 YYEKEE (reference sequence). The chain's CDR3 is CASSRTGTRGLTDTQYL. Here the CDR3 DNA reads TGTGCCAGCAGCCGGACTGGGACAAGGGGACTCACAGATACGCAGTATTTA.

This chain links TRBV11-2 with TRBJ1-2; D not resolved. The germline V and J ends were trimmed by 6 bases and 6 bases, with 17 bases remaining between them. The CDR3 is 14 residues long. Looked up from germline, CDR1 is SGHAT and CDR2 is FQNNGV. The CDR3 DNA sequence: TGTGCCAGCAGGCCCGGACCGATTCTCCATGGCTACACCTTC. As protein: CASRPGPILHGYTF.

This sequence joins TRBV20-1 and TRBJ1-1, with D maybe TRBD1 (6 bases). CDR1 and CDR2 from the germline V gene are DFQATT and SNEGSKA (reference sequence). V gave up 3 bases and J gave up 1 base, with 15 bases separating them. This CDR3 comprises 15 residues. CDR3 sequence: CSASPPGQRNTEAFF. CDR3 bases: TGCAGTGCTAGTCCACCGGGACAAAGGAACACTGAAGCTTTCTTT.

As regards this clonotype: In this CDR3 the conserved last residue, phenylalanine or tryptophan, is missing, so a read error is likely. Here the CDR3 DNA reads TGTGCCAGCAGTCTAACATGCTCTGGGGCCAACATCCTGACTCTC. Its protein is CASSLTCSGANILTL. The chain is built from TRBV12-3 or TRBV12-4 and TRBJ2-6; possibly TRBD1 for D (5 bases). The CDR3 covers 15 residues.

With regard to this clonotype: Its ends do not fully match the called genes, so a read error is possible. This chain connects TRBV4-1 to TRBJ2-3; D uncertain. The CDR3 extends over 16 amino acids. Germline V gene sequence: CDR1 MGHRA, CDR2 YSYEKL. The CDR3 sequence: CASSPEAVISTDTQYF. The CDR3, as DNA: TGCGCCAGTAGCCCAGAGGCGGTGATAAGCACAGATACGCAGTATTTT.

As concerns this clonotype: The junction departs from germline at one end; a sequencing error may be responsible. The gene calls are TRBV11-2 and TRBJ2-7, with TRBD1 matching over 7 bases. CDR3 length: 18 residues. Germline V gene lookup returns CDR1 SGHAT and CDR2 FQNNGV. The CDR3 region is CSSSLSDLKGALSYEQYF. The CDR3, as DNA: TGTTCCAGTAGCTTATCTGATTTAAAGGGGGCTCTCTCCTACGAGCAGTACTTC.

This chain uses TRBV24-1 with TRBJ2-2; maybe TRBD1 (6 bases). CDR1 and CDR2 (germline): KGHDR, SFDVKD. The CDR3 runs 16 residues. Trimming cost V 6 bases and J 7 bases, with 20 bases left between them. As DNA, the CDR3 is TGTGCCACCAGTTCCAACAGGGAAAGGAACGTCGGGGAGCTGTTTTTT. Protein: CATSSNRERNVGELFF.

Of note for this clonotype: Since no conserved phenylalanine or tryptophan closes the CDR3, a read error is the likely cause. The chain joins TRBV28 to TRBJ2-4, with D unclear. V lost 3 bases and J 1 base, leaving 13 bases between the germline ends. This CDR3 region has 16 residues. Germline CDR1 and CDR2: MDHEN and SYDVKM. Written as DNA, the CDR3 is TGTGCCAGCAGTTTGACCCGGAATCCCGCCAAAAACATTCAGTACTAC. This sequence encodes CASSLTRNPAKNIQYY.

This clonotype showed up many times. The chain uses TRBV12-3 or TRBV12-4 and TRBJ2-7; 13 bases are shared with TRBD2. The V segment lost 6 bases and the J segment 0 bases; nucleotides outside the gene matches: 5. CDR3 length: 16 residues. The CDR3 region has the DNA TGTGCCAGCAGCCCTACTAGCGGGAGGGCCTCCTACGAGCAGTACTTC. Protein: CASSPTSGRASYEQYF.

This chain connects TRBV12-3 or TRBV12-4 to TRBJ2-1, with a possible D match to TRBD2 (5 bases). Trimming stripped 10 bases from V and 6 bases from J, with 22 bases between. This CDR3 spans 15 amino acids. DNA for the CDR3: TGTGCCAACACAAAGGTTAGTAACGGAGGCAATGAGCAGTTCTTC. Encoded protein: CANTKVSNGGNEQFF.

As regards this clonotype: Given the absence of the conserved phenylalanine or tryptophan at the CDR3 end, a read error is likely. The chain recombines TRBV6-1 with TRBJ2-3; the D is unclear. Germline assignment: CDR1 MNHNS and CDR2 SASEGT. The ends were cut back, 3 bases at V and 1 base at J, with 11 bases in the middle. The CDR3 sequence is 15 residues long. The CDR3 bases are TGTGCCAGCAGTGAGACTGGCGGTCGCACAGATACGCAGTATTTG. It is translated as CASSETGGRTDTQYL.

This clonotype was seen a handful of times. The junction differs from germline at one of its ends, possibly a read error. The CDR3 nucleotides read TGTGTCAGCAGCTTTGGGCCGGGACTAGACTACGAGCAGTACTTC. This translates into CVSSFGPGLDYEQYF. The chain joins TRBV5-4 to TRBJ2-7; 8 nucleotides agree with TRBD2. CDR1 is SGHNT and CDR2 is YYREEE in the germline V gene (reference sequence). There are 15 residues in the CDR3.

In the case of this clonotype: One end of the junction varies from germline; a read error may be responsible. The chain combines TRBV6-1 with TRBJ2-1, with 8 bases fitting TRBD1. The CDR3 is made up of 14 amino acids. The germline CDR1 and CDR2 sequences are MNHNS and SASEGT. The DNA for the CDR3 is TGTGCCAACAATGAATGGCAGGGGGCGGATGAGCAATTCTTC. Amino acid sequence: CANNEWQGADEQFF.

A note on this clonotype: It may be a read error: a sequence one base away is much more abundant. The chain carries TRBV19 and TRBJ2-1, with D perhaps TRBD1 (5 bases). V shed 7 bases and J shed 7 bases, with 14 bases lying between them. The CDR3 contains 13 residues. Germline lookup yields CDR1 LNHDA and CDR2 SQIVND (reference sequence). The CDR3 DNA is TGTGCCAGTAATATCTCCAGGGCAAATGAGCAGTTCTTC. It is translated as CASNISRANEQFF.

This clonotype was picked up a small number of times. J is TRBJ1-2 and V is TRBV4-2; weak D call: TRBD1 (5 bases). The CDR3 contains 15 residues. Looked up from germline, CDR1 is LGHNA and CDR2 is YNFKEQ. V was shortened by 5 bases and J by 0 bases, with 13 bases between the two germline ends. In DNA, the CDR3 is TGTGCCAGCAGCGAACCCCAGGGAACTAACTATGGCTACACCTTC. It yields the protein CASSEPQGTNYGYTF.

For this clonotype: This CDR3 fails to terminate in the conserved phenylalanine or tryptophan, so it likely reflects a read error. This chain uses TRBV12-3 or TRBV12-4 with TRBJ2-7; D is possibly TRBD2 (5 bases). The CDR3 is 12 amino acids. The CDR3 loop reads CASSALVYDQYL. As DNA, the CDR3 is TGTGCCAGCAGTGCACTAGTCTACGATCAGTACCTC.

This clonotype was counted at least ten times. The chain links TRBV6-1 to TRBJ2-7, with 8 bases aligning to TRBD2. The CDR3 runs to 16 residues. J was trimmed by 7 bases and V by 7 bases; bases with no gene match: 18. CDR1 is MNHNS, CDR2 SASEGT, per germline. CDR3 region: CASTSLEAVAGYEQYF. The CDR3 bases are TGTGCCAGCACCTCTCTCGAAGCGGTAGCGGGATATGAGCAGTACTTC.

There are many counts of this clonotype. This sequence joins TRBV13 and TRBJ2-7; D assignment may be TRBD1 or TRBD2 (5 bases each). The CDR3 runs 13 residues. The V gene lost 5 bases and the J gene lost 2 bases, with 10 bases spanning the gap. Germline V gives CDR1 PRHDT, CDR2 FYEKMQ (reference sequence). The CDR3 bases are TGTGCCAGCAGCGGGGACGGCACCTACGAGCAGTACTTC. This gives the protein CASSGDGTYEQYF.

In the case of this clonotype: Germline is not matched at one junction end, which may reflect a read error. CDR3 nucleotide sequence: TGTGCCAGCAGTTACAGGTCTAGCAATCACCCCCAGCATTTT. As protein: CASSYRSSNHPQHF. The chain combines TRBV6-5 with TRBJ1-5; D gene ambiguous. In germline, CDR1 is MNHEY, CDR2 SVGAGI. This CDR3 contains 14 residues.